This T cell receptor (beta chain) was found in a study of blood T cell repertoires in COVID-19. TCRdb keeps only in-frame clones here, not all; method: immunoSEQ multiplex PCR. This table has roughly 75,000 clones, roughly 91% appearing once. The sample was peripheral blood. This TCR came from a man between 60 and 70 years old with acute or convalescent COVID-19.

CDR3 nucleotide sequence: TGTGCCAGCAGTGTTGTTGGCCACCAAGAGACCCAGTACTTC. It yields the protein CASSVVGHQETQYF. The chain is built from TRBV2 and TRBJ2-5; no reliable D call. The germline gives CDR1 SNHLY, CDR2 FYNNEI. Trimming took off 4 bases at V and 0 bases at J, with 9 bases between the two ends. This CDR3 region has 14 residues. Based on the CDR3 plus reference TRBV2 and TRBJ2-5, the full variable domain is EPEVTQTPSHQVTQMGQEVILRCVPISNHLYFYWYRQILGQKVEFLVSFYNNEISEKSEIFDDQFSVERPDGSNFTLKIRSTKLEDSAMYFCASSVVGHQETQYFGPGTRLLVL.